These T cell receptor beta chains were read from a single sample in a study of T cell responses to AZD1222 COVID-19 vaccine. The protocol was immunoSEQ multiplex PCR, while the TCRdb copy is restricted to in-frame clones and leaves out a portion. Here the sample spans roughly 66,000 clones, roughly 82% being singletons. The specimen was peripheral blood, collected on day 0 of AZD1222 vaccination. Every receptor here comes from an adult in good health. CDR3s include the opening cysteine and the closing phenylalanine or tryptophan. A D gene is named only where the DNA matches it firmly. Expanded clones are given a class, and other clones once, few, many or no size at all.

J gene: TRBJ2-1
clone size: once
D gene: TRBD2
V gene: TRBV19
CDR3 DNA: TGTGCCAGTAGTATAGATGGCGCGGGGGGCGGCTACAATGAGCAGTTCTTC
CDR3 protein: CASSIDGAGGGYNEQFF

J gene: TRBJ2-7
clone size: -
D gene: -
V gene: TRBV5-8
CDR3 DNA: TGTGCCAGCAGCTTGGACCTAAAGCCAGGGGAAGAGCAGTACTTC
CDR3 protein: CASSLDLKPGEEQYF

J gene: TRBJ1-1
clone size: -
D gene: TRBD1
V gene: TRBV5-8
CDR3 DNA: TGTGCCAGCAGCTACACGGACAGGGACGCTTTCTTT
CDR3 protein: CASSYTDRDAFF

J gene: TRBJ2-7
clone size: -
D gene: -
V gene: TRBV3-1/TRBV3-2
CDR3 DNA: TGTGCCAGCAGCCAAGGGGCGGTTTACTACGAGCAGTACTTC
CDR3 protein: CASSQGAVYYEQYF

J gene: TRBJ1-6
clone size: -
D gene: -
V gene: TRBV30
CDR3 DNA: TGTGCCTGGAGTGGGGGGACGAATTCACCCCTCCACTTT
CDR3 protein: CAWSGGTNSPLHF

J gene: TRBJ1-6
clone size: once
D gene: TRBD1
V gene: TRBV5-4
CDR3 DNA: TGTGCCAGCAGCTTGGGACAGGGGGTCTATAATTCACCCCTCCACTTT
CDR3 protein: CASSLGQGVYNSPLHF

J gene: TRBJ1-2
clone size: -
D gene: -
V gene: TRBV2
CDR3 DNA: TGTGCCAGCAGGACCCAGGGATCCTATGGCTACACCTTC
CDR3 protein: CASRTQGSYGYTF

J gene: TRBJ1-1
clone size: -
D gene: TRBD1
V gene: TRBV5-1
CDR3 DNA: TGCGCCAGCAGCTCGACAGGGACTGGGGCTGAAGCTTTCTTT
CDR3 protein: CASSSTGTGAEAFF

J gene: TRBJ2-1
clone size: -
D gene: -
V gene: TRBV1
CDR3 DNA: TGCACCAGCAGGTGGAACTTGCCGTTCTTC
CDR3 protein: CTSRWNLPFF

J gene: TRBJ2-3
clone size: -
D gene: TRBD2
V gene: TRBV27
CDR3 DNA: TGTGCCAGCAGTTTATCGAGGCGGGGGGCCATCACAGATACGCAGTATTTT
CDR3 protein: CASSLSRRGAITDTQYF

J gene: TRBJ2-1
clone size: -
D gene: -
V gene: TRBV7-7
CDR3 DNA: TGTGCCAGCAGCGGGGGGGCCGGCGATGAGCAGTTCTTC
CDR3 protein: CASSGGAGDEQFF

J gene: TRBJ2-1
clone size: -
D gene: TRBD2
V gene: TRBV11-1
CDR3 DNA: TGTGCCAGCAGCGACCCCGGGACTAGCTCGGCTGAGCAGTTCTTC
CDR3 protein: CASSDPGTSSAEQFF

J gene: TRBJ1-1
clone size: -
D gene: -
V gene: TRBV4-3
CDR3 DNA: TGCGCCAGCAGCCTCAGCAGGGTTAGCACTGAAGCTTTCTTT
CDR3 protein: CASSLSRVSTEAFF

J gene: TRBJ2-2
clone size: -
D gene: -
V gene: TRBV7-3
CDR3 DNA: TGTGCCAGCAGCCTCCGGCGGGGCACCGGGGAGCTGTTTTTT
CDR3 protein: CASSLRRGTGELFF

J gene: TRBJ1-1
clone size: -
D gene: -
V gene: TRBV5-1
CDR3 DNA: TGCGCCAGCAGCTTGGCGGGAAACTTGAACACTGAAGCTTTCTTT
CDR3 protein: CASSLAGNLNTEAFF

J gene: TRBJ2-5
clone size: -
D gene: -
V gene: TRBV11-3
CDR3 DNA: TGTGCCAGCAGCTTAATTGGAGAGACCCAGTACTTC
CDR3 protein: CASSLIGETQYF

J gene: TRBJ2-7
clone size: -
D gene: TRBD1
V gene: TRBV19
CDR3 DNA: TGTGCCAGTAGTAACACGGGGACAGGGGGGTACGAGCAGTACTTC
CDR3 protein: CASSNTGTGGYEQYF

J gene: TRBJ1-1
clone size: -
D gene: -
V gene: TRBV12-5
CDR3 DNA: TGTGCTAGTGGTTTGAATTGGGGGACTGAAGCTTTCTTT
CDR3 protein: CASGLNWGTEAFF

J gene: TRBJ1-6
clone size: -
D gene: TRBD1
V gene: TRBV19
CDR3 DNA: TGTGCCAGTAGTCCCCGGGACAGGGGAAATAATTCACCCCTCCACTTT
CDR3 protein: CASSPRDRGNNSPLHF

J gene: TRBJ1-3
clone size: -
D gene: -
V gene: TRBV5-7
CDR3 DNA: TGTGCCAGCAGCTTTCTGGGGGCGCATGGAAACACCATATATTTT
CDR3 protein: CASSFLGAHGNTIYF

J gene: TRBJ1-1
clone size: -
D gene: -
V gene: TRBV9
CDR3 DNA: TGTGCCAGCAGCGTATTTACGGACACTGAAGCTTTCTTT
CDR3 protein: CASSVFTDTEAFF

J gene: TRBJ1-1
clone size: -
D gene: -
V gene: TRBV7-3
CDR3 DNA: TGTGCCAGCAGCTTATACAAGGACACTGAAGCTTTCTTT
CDR3 protein: CASSLYKDTEAFF

J gene: TRBJ2-1
clone size: few
D gene: -
V gene: TRBV27
CDR3 DNA: TGTGCCAGCAGTAACGACAATGAGCAGTTCTTC
CDR3 protein: CASSNDNEQFF

J gene: TRBJ2-7
clone size: -
D gene: TRBD1
V gene: TRBV5-4
CDR3 DNA: TGTGCCAGCAGCTTGAATAGGGGTAAATTGGGACAGAGCTCCTACGAGCAGTACTTC
CDR3 protein: CASSLNRGKLGQSSYEQYF

J gene: TRBJ1-6
clone size: -
D gene: -
V gene: TRBV3-1/TRBV3-2
CDR3 DNA: TGTGCCTGCCGGCGGGGGCCACCCCTCCACTTT
CDR3 protein: CACRRGPPLHF

J gene: TRBJ2-1
clone size: -
D gene: -
V gene: TRBV5-1
CDR3 DNA: TGCGCCAGCAGCTTGGCCGAAGGGTGGGGTGAGCAGTTCTTC
CDR3 protein: CASSLAEGWGEQFF

J gene: TRBJ2-7
clone size: -
D gene: -
V gene: TRBV10-3
CDR3 DNA: TGTGCCATCGGGGGCACCAACTACGAGCAGTACTTC
CDR3 protein: CAIGGTNYEQYF

J gene: TRBJ2-5
clone size: -
D gene: TRBD2
V gene: TRBV4-2
CDR3 DNA: TGTGCCAGCAGCCAAGATCGGGGGGGCCAAGAGACCCAGTACTTC
CDR3 protein: CASSQDRGGQETQYF

J gene: TRBJ2-7
clone size: once
D gene: TRBD1
V gene: TRBV6-4
CDR3 DNA: TGTGCCAGCAGTGTTGGACAGGGTCGGGAGCAGTACTTC
CDR3 protein: CASSVGQGREQYF

J gene: TRBJ2-7
clone size: -
D gene: -
V gene: TRBV11-3
CDR3 DNA: TGTGCCAGCAGCCCCGGCCCCGTCGAGCAGTACTTC
CDR3 protein: CASSPGPVEQYF

J gene: TRBJ2-5
clone size: -
D gene: TRBD2
V gene: TRBV3-1/TRBV3-2
CDR3 DNA: TGTGCCAGCAGCCAAGGGAAGGGGAGCGGGGCCCGGGAGACCCAGTACTTC
CDR3 protein: CASSQGKGSGARETQYF

J gene: TRBJ2-3
clone size: -
D gene: -
V gene: TRBV29-1
CDR3 DNA: TGCAGCGTTGAAGGGGCACAGGGAAGCGATACGCAGTATTTT
CDR3 protein: CSVEGAQGSDTQYF

J gene: TRBJ2-2
clone size: -
D gene: -
V gene: TRBV12-3/TRBV12-4
CDR3 DNA: TGTGCCAGCAGTTTAGCGATCCCCGGGGAGCTGTTTTTT
CDR3 protein: CASSLAIPGELFF

J gene: TRBJ2-1
clone size: -
D gene: -
V gene: TRBV2
CDR3 DNA: TGTGCCAGCAGTGAGGGGTGGACGTCCTACAATGAGCAGTTCTTC
CDR3 protein: CASSEGWTSYNEQFF

J gene: TRBJ2-1
clone size: -
D gene: -
V gene: TRBV28
CDR3 DNA: TGTGCCAGCAGCCTCCCGGCGGGTACGGGCTCCTACAATGAGCAGTTCTTC
CDR3 protein: CASSLPAGTGSYNEQFF

J gene: TRBJ2-1
clone size: -
D gene: -
V gene: TRBV7-9
CDR3 DNA: TGTGCCAGCAGCTTTGGGGAGAATGAGCAGTTCTTC
CDR3 protein: CASSFGENEQFF

J gene: TRBJ1-1
clone size: -
D gene: -
V gene: TRBV9
CDR3 DNA: TGTGCCAGCAGCGTAGAGGCCAACACTGAAGCTTTCTTT
CDR3 protein: CASSVEANTEAFF

J gene: TRBJ1-5
clone size: -
D gene: TRBD1
V gene: TRBV7-2
CDR3 DNA: TGTGCCAGCAGCCTAGGACAGGGCGAAAATCAGCCCCAGCATTTT
CDR3 protein: CASSLGQGENQPQHF

J gene: TRBJ2-1
clone size: once
D gene: TRBD1
V gene: TRBV6-2/TRBV6-3
CDR3 DNA: TGTGCCAGCAGTTCCGACAGGGGTGGGAAAGCAATGGAGCAGTTCTTC
CDR3 protein: CASSSDRGGKAMEQFF

J gene: TRBJ1-4
clone size: -
D gene: TRBD1
V gene: TRBV3-1/TRBV3-2
CDR3 DNA: TGTGCCAGTACGGACAGGGGGAATGAAAAACTGTTTTTT
CDR3 protein: CASTDRGNEKLFF

J gene: TRBJ2-5
clone size: -
D gene: -
V gene: TRBV6-2/TRBV6-3
CDR3 DNA: TGTGCCAGCAGTTCCCGGGGCGTGGAGACCCAGTACTTC
CDR3 protein: CASSSRGVETQYF

J gene: TRBJ2-7
clone size: once
D gene: -
V gene: TRBV12-3/TRBV12-4
CDR3 DNA: TGTGCCAGCAGTTTAGATGGGAACGAGCAGTACTTC
CDR3 protein: CASSLDGNEQYF

J gene: TRBJ1-4
clone size: once
D gene: TRBD1
V gene: TRBV4-1
CDR3 DNA: TGCGCCAGCAGCCAAGATTCCGGGACAGGGGCCCATGCGAGGTTTTTT
CDR3 protein: CASSQDSGTGAHARFF

J gene: TRBJ2-2
clone size: -
D gene: TRBD1
V gene: TRBV18
CDR3 DNA: TGTGCCAGCTCACCACCCGGACAGGGGACAGTCACCGGGGAGCTGTTTTTT
CDR3 protein: CASSPPGQGTVTGELFF

J gene: TRBJ1-5
clone size: once
D gene: -
V gene: TRBV27
CDR3 DNA: TGTGCCAGCAGTATTAGGGGGGGAAATCAGCCCCAGCATTTT
CDR3 protein: CASSIRGGNQPQHF

J gene: TRBJ2-7
clone size: few
D gene: TRBD1
V gene: TRBV4-2
CDR3 DNA: TGTGCCAGCAGCCAAGAGGGGCGACAGGGTTCCGAGCAGTACTTC
CDR3 protein: CASSQEGRQGSEQYF

J gene: TRBJ2-2
clone size: few
D gene: -
V gene: TRBV3-1/TRBV3-2
CDR3 DNA: TGTGCCAGCAGCCGGGGGAACACCGGGGAGCTGTTTTTT
CDR3 protein: CASSRGNTGELFF